One and the same sample provided the 20 T cell receptor beta chains below, sequenced in a study of CD8+ T cells in alopecia areata. The authors extracted RNA and reverse transcribed it into cDNA as the sequencing template. Profiling relied on immunoSEQ multiplex PCR, and the TCRdb table lists in-frame clones only, not all of them. The sample holds around 100,000 clones, and no clone turns up only once. Sequences were obtained from lesional skin. The receptors here all came from a C3H/HeJ mouse with alopecia areata. The mouse line has the MHC haplotype H2-k.

This clone has only a few counts. Gene names and germline match the mouse. The DNA ends 4 residues before the CDR3 does, and the rest of the CDR3 is filled in from the germline J gene. This sequence joins TRBV12-1 and TRBJ2-1, with 10 bases aligning to TRBD2. The CDR3 loop spans 13 amino acids. From germline, CDR1 is SGHSN and CDR2 HYEKVE. Partial CDR3 DNA: TGTGCCAGCTCCCCGGGACTGGGGGCT. Amino acid sequence: CASSPGLGA. The complete CDR3 reads CASSPGLGAEQFF.

About this clone itself: The genes are named according to mouse. The read terminates 4 residues before the CDR3 end, so the remaining end is supplied by the germline J gene. The gene calls are TRBV13-3 and TRBJ1-4; 9 nucleotides agree with TRBD1. This CDR3 has 16 amino acids. CDR1 is NNHDY and CDR2 is SYVADS in the germline V gene. The junction had 9 bases not matched to a gene; V was cut back by 4 bases and J by 5 bases. The sequenced CDR3 bases are TGTGCCAGCAGTCCTGGCGGGACAGGGAAAAACGAA. Its protein product is CASSPGGTGKNE. In full, the CDR3 is CASSPGGTGKNERLFF.

This clone was observed a handful of times. Gene names and germline refer to mouse. CDR3 region: CASGEPGQGEAEQFF. Incomplete CDR3 DNA: TGTGCCAGCGGTGAACCGGGACAGGGTGAGGCT. V gene TRBV13-2 combines with J gene TRBJ2-1; 9 nucleotides align to TRBD1. Read data end 4 residues before the CDR3 end; the end is taken from the germline J gene. This CDR3 comprises 15 residues. Germline CDR1 NNHNN, CDR2 SYGAGS (reference sequence).

A remark on this clone: Genes and germline are mouse. CDR3 residues: CTCSAGGKNTGQLYF. CDR3 DNA (partial): TGCACCTGCAGTGCGGGGGGGAAAAACACCGGG. The V call is TRBV1, the J call TRBJ2-2; 7 bases are shared with TRBD2. The read stops 4 residues short of the end of the CDR3; the missing end is completed from the germline J gene. Trimming at V came to 3 bases and at J to 1 base, leaving 2 bases not matched to a gene. The V gene's germline CDR1 is NSQYPW and CDR2 LRSPGD (reference sequence). The CDR3 has 15 residues.

This clone was counted a few times. Mouse gene names and germline throughout. The missing CDR3 end, 4 residues past where the read stops, is filled in from the germline J gene. The chain joins TRBV5 to TRBJ1-4; D unclear. This CDR3 is built from 15 residues. Trimming took off 0 bases at V and 0 bases at J, with 5 bases between the two ends. Per germline, CDR1 LGHNA and CDR2 YNLKQL (reference sequence). The CDR3 bases that were read are TGTGCCAGCAGCCAAGACAGGATTTCCAACGAA. Its protein is CASSQDRISNE. The CDR3 in full is CASSQDRISNERLFF.

In regard to this clone: Gene names follow the mouse nomenclature. The CDR3 extends 4 residues past the end of the read, so its final part is completed from the germline J gene. The chain employs TRBV13-3 and TRBJ2-7; TRBD2 matches at 9 bases. The CDR3 is 16 amino acids. With V trimmed by 3 bases and J by 0 bases, 7 bases remained unmatched. Per germline, CDR1 NNHDY and CDR2 SYVADS. The CDR3 region is CASSVQGLGSSYEQYF. The covered CDR3 bases are TGTGCCAGCAGTGTACAGGGACTGGGAAGCTCCTAT.

This clone was seen repeatedly, ten times or more. The genes and germline here are from mouse. The read comes to an end 4 residues before the CDR3 does, leaving the germline J gene to fill in the end. The chain couples TRBV1 to TRBJ2-1; TRBD2 matches 10 bases. The CDR3 has 15 residues. Germline V gene data show CDR1 as NSQYPW and CDR2 as LRSPGD (reference sequence). With 1 base clipped from V and 6 bases from J, the junction kept 3 bases outside the gene matches. The DNA read from the CDR3 is TGCACCTGCAGTGCAGCCGGACTGGGGGTTGCT. This translates into CTCSAAGLGVA. The CDR3 as a whole reads CTCSAAGLGVAEQFF.

Worth noting for this clone: Genes here carry mouse names. The CDR3 is cut off 4 residues early in the read; its end comes from the germline J gene. The identical CDR3 is also encoded by other nucleotide sequences in the sample. The chain carries TRBV17 and TRBJ2-3, with 8 bases aligning to TRBD2. This CDR3 spans 15 amino acids. Germline V gene data show CDR1 as MNHDT and CDR2 as YYDKIL. The trim removed 3 bases at V and 3 bases at J, leaving 5 bases unmatched. The DNA read from the CDR3 is TGTGCTAGCAGTAGTCCTGGGGGGTCCGCAGAA. Its translation: CASSSPGGSAE. In full, the CDR3 is CASSSPGGSAETLYF.

Note on this clone: An end of the junction differs from the germline gene, which may be a read error. The gene names here belong to mouse. Read sequence stops 4 residues before the CDR3 end, and the germline J gene provides the missing end. V gene TRBV13-3 combines with J gene TRBJ2-2; D may be TRBD1 (7 bases). CDR1 is NNHDY, CDR2 SYVADS, per germline. The CDR3 is 16 residues long. The CDR3 sequence is CAGSERGRVDTGQLYF. The DNA read from the CDR3 is TGTGCCGGCAGTGAAAGGGGGCGCGTAGACACCGGG.

This clone came up a few times. Mouse names are used for the genes. The read falls 4 residues short of the CDR3 end, and the missing part is taken from the germline J gene. The chain has TRBV14 and TRBJ2-1; 10 nucleotides match TRBD1. CDR1 SGHDT and CDR2 FRDEAV come from the germline V gene. After removal of 2 bases from V and 0 bases from J, the junction contained 5 bases not matched to a gene. This CDR3 contains 17 residues. The CDR3 DNA, read in part, is TGTGCCAGCAGTTTGGGACAGGGGAGTTATAACTATGCT. This encodes CASSLGQGSYNYA. Given in full, the CDR3 is CASSLGQGSYNYAEQFF. Full variable domain (outside the CDR3, taken from reference TRBV14 and TRBJ2-1): EAGVTQSPRYAVLQEGQAVSFWCDPISGHDTLYWYQQPRDQGPQLLVYFRDEAVIDNSQLPSDRFSAVRPKGTNSTLKIQSAKQGDTATYLCASSLGQGSYNYAEQFFGPGTRLTVL.

Worth noting for this clone: The protein given in TCRdb and the translation of the DNA differ at residue 12, and the sequence presented here derives from the DNA. Mouse gene names and germline throughout. Read coverage stops 3 residues before the CDR3 terminus; the germline J gene supplies the remainder. The V gene is TRBV1, the J gene TRBJ1-3; possible D gene TRBD1, 6 bases. Germline V gene data show CDR1 as NSQYPW and CDR2 as LRSPGD (reference sequence). The CDR3 totals 15 residues. With 4 bases removed from V and 2 bases from J, the gap between germline ends came to 12 bases. The CDR3 sequence is CTCSDRGTPGNTLYF. The sequenced part of the CDR3 DNA is TGCACCTGCAGTGACCGCGGGACACCTGGAAATACG.

This clone was seen more than once but under ten times. Gene names and germline match the mouse. Read data end 4 residues before the CDR3 end; the end is taken from the germline J gene. V usage is TRBV16 and J usage is TRBJ2-7; D remains ambiguous. The CDR3 runs to 11 residues. Germline-derived CDR1 and CDR2 are SGHSA and FRNQAP. The part of the CDR3 DNA that was read is TGTGCAAGCAGAGACAATCAT. Protein: CASRDNH. The complete CDR3 protein is CASRDNHEQYF.

In regard to this clone: The genes and germline here are from mouse. The CDR3 is cut off 4 residues early in the read; its end comes from the germline J gene. The genes are TRBV13-3 and TRBJ1-1, with 7 bases identical to TRBD1. Losses at the gene ends were 5 bases for V and 0 bases for J; bases not matched to a gene: 4. This CDR3 is 14 amino acids long. The germline V gene encodes CDR1 NNHDY and CDR2 SYVADS. CDR3: CASRATGANTEVFF. CDR3 DNA (partial): TGTGCCAGCAGGGCCACAGGGGCAAACACA.

On this clone: Mouse gene names apply. The read stops 4 residues short of the end of the CDR3; the missing end is completed from the germline J gene. The V gene is TRBV13-2, the J gene TRBJ2-7; tentative D call: TRBD2 (6 bases). V lost 6 bases and J 0 bases, leaving 7 bases between the germline ends. This CDR3 is 12 amino acids long. The germline gives CDR1 NNHNN, CDR2 SYGAGS (reference sequence). The DNA read from the CDR3 is TGTGCCAGCGCACTGGGCTCCTAT. Amino acids: CASALGSY. The complete CDR3 reads CASALGSYEQYF.

In regard to this clone: Gene names denote mouse genes. The read finishes 4 residues shy of the CDR3 end, and the germline J gene is used to complete it. V and J are TRBV13-3 and TRBJ2-2, with D possibly TRBD1 on 6 matching bases. The CDR3 runs 15 residues. Trimming took off 6 bases at V and 4 bases at J, with 16 bases between the two ends. Germline V gives CDR1 NNHDY, CDR2 SYVADS. The covered CDR3 bases are TGTGCCAGCACCCGGGCAGGGGAAGGCACCGGG. As protein: CASTRAGEGTG. The whole CDR3 sequence reads CASTRAGEGTGQLYF.

On this clone: Mouse gene names and germline throughout. The read ends 4 residues early relative to the CDR3; the germline J gene fills the gap. The V gene is TRBV13-3, the J gene TRBJ2-7; D remains ambiguous. This CDR3 contains 13 residues. CDR1 is NNHDY and CDR2 is SYVADS in the germline V gene. The CDR3 sequence is CASSALQFYEQYF. The sequenced part of the CDR3 DNA is TGTGCCAGCAGTGCATTACAGTTTTAT.

On this clone itself: Gene names are mouse gene names. CDR3 in amino acids: CASPYEQYF. The part of the CDR3 DNA that was read is TGTGCCAGCCCATAT. The chain combines TRBV3 with TRBJ2-7, with D uncertain. The missing CDR3 end, 4 residues past where the read stops, is filled in from the germline J gene. This CDR3 is 9 amino acids long. Looked up from germline, CDR1 is SNHLY and CDR2 is FYNGKV (reference sequence).

To note about this clone: Gene names are the mouse ones. The read ends 4 residues before the CDR3 terminus; that terminus is restored from the germline J gene. The chain couples TRBV16 to TRBJ2-1; 10 bases fit TRBD2. Germline V gives CDR1 SGHSA, CDR2 FRNQAP. The length of the CDR3 is 16 residues. Trimming at V came to 5 bases and at J to 1 base, leaving 5 bases not matched to a gene. CDR3 sequence: CASSPGTGENYAEQFF. CDR3 DNA (partial): TGTGCAAGCAGCCCCGGGACTGGGGAGAACTATGCT.

About this clone: The genes and germline here are from mouse. The read falls 4 residues short of the CDR3 end, and the missing part is taken from the germline J gene. This chain links TRBV13-1 with TRBJ1-4, with 8 bases that match TRBD1. CDR1 is NSHNY, CDR2 SYGAGN, per germline. The V and J ends lost 3 bases and 4 bases, in that order; junction bases with no gene match: 11. The CDR3 runs 17 residues. This CDR3 reads CASSGIRGRESNERLFF. The CDR3 DNA, read in part, is TGTGCCAGCAGTGGCATCAGGGGGCGAGAGAGCAACGAA.

This clone was seen a handful of times. TCRdb gives a protein that differs at residue 13 from what the DNA encodes, so the protein here is translated from the DNA. Gene names refer to mouse genes. The read ends 3 residues before the CDR3 terminus; that terminus is restored from the germline J gene. The chain carries TRBV13-3 and TRBJ1-3, with 7 bases fitting TRBD1. Unmatched junction bases numbered 3, after V lost 0 bases and J lost 0 bases. Germline V lookup: CDR1 NNHDY, CDR2 SYVADS. The CDR3 contains 16 residues. CDR3 residues: CASSDETGSSGNTLYF. CDR3 bases read: TGTGCCAGCAGTGATGAGACAGGGTCTTCTGGAAATACG. The full variable domain, with the rest looked up from reference TRBV13-3 and TRBJ1-3, is EAAVTQSPRSKVAVTGGKVTLSCHQTNNHDYMYWYRQDTGHGLRLIHYSYVADSTEKGDIPDGYKASRPSQENFSLILELASLSQTAVYFCASSDETGSSGNTLYFGEGSRLIVV.